This T cell receptor (beta chain) was found in a study of OX40 agonist ivuxolimab in advanced cancers. Study summary: Administration of intravenous ivuxolimab to patients occurred every 2 weeks at 0.01 to 10 mg/kg. Study outcomes and limitations: Within 6 weeks, CD4+ and CD8+ blood T cells expanded clonally at 0.1 to 3.0 mg/kg.

Here immunoSEQ multiplex PCR was the method, and the copy in TCRdb shows in-frame clones only, minus some. The sample yields 150,000 to 190,000 clones, 94% seen once. As to this clone: Its antigen remains unidentified.

V dropped 7 bases and J dropped 4 bases, with 13 bases sitting between them. The germline CDR1 and CDR2 sequences are WSHSY and SAAADI. CDR3 size: 13 residues. The genes are TRBV10-2 and TRBJ2-5, with D possibly matching TRBD1 (5 bases). The material sequenced was CD4+ or CD8+ T cells sorted from blood, taken in a trial of the OX40 agonist ivuxolimab. The sequence came from an adult with an advanced solid tumor such as melanoma, head and neck, liver or kidney cancer. Here the CDR3 reads CASNPPGRETQYF. DNA for the CDR3: TGCGCCAGCAACCCGCCAGGGCGAGAGACCCAGTACTTC.